Below are 2 T cell receptor beta chains sequenced from a single sample in a study of T cell responses to AZD1222 COVID-19 vaccine. Clones were read by immunoSEQ multiplex PCR, and TCRdb kept only the in-frame ones, dropping some. This table holds about 210,000 clones, over 80% found once. The specimen comprised peripheral blood, sampled on day 0 of AZD1222 vaccination. These receptors all stem from an adult in good health.

The chain uses TRBV7-2 and TRBJ2-2; D unresolved. Germline CDR1 is SGHTA and CDR2 is FQGNSA. CDR3 size: 17 residues. Trimming removed 4 bases from V and 5 bases from J, with 20 bases in between. Written as DNA, the CDR3 is TGTGCCAGCAGCTCCATACAGACTTTTTTGGGAACCGGGGAGCTGTTTTTT. Translated: CASSSIQTFLGTGELFF.

This clone was seen just once. The chain carries TRBV19 and TRBJ1-5; the match to TRBD1 covers 8 bases. This CDR3 comprises 13 residues. From germline, CDR1 is LNHDA and CDR2 SQIVND (reference sequence). The V segment lost 6 bases and the J segment 7 bases; nucleotides outside the gene matches: 5. The CDR3 nucleotides are TGTGCCAGTAGCTTGGACAGGGACCAGCCCCAGCATTTT. Amino acid sequence: CASSLDRDQPQHF.